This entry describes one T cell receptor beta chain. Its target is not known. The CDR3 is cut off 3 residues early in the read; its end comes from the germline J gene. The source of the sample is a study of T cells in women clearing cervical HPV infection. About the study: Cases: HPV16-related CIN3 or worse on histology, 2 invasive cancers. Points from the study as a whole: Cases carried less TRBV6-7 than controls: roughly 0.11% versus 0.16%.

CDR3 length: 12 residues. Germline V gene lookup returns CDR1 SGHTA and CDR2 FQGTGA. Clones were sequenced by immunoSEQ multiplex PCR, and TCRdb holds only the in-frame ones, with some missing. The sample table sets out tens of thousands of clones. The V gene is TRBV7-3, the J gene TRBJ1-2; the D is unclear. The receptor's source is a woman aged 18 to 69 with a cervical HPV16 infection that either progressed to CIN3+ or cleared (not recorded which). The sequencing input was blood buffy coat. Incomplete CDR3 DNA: TGTGCCAGCAGCTTAAGACACAGAGGC. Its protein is CASSLRHRG. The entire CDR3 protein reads CASSLRHRGYTF.